This T cell receptor (beta chain) was documented in a study of blood T cell repertoires in COVID-19. For the study at large: Sources were T cells, B-cell-depleted T cells, or PBMCs; the material itself was cDNA or gDNA.

CDR3 size: 15 residues. The germline V and J ends were trimmed by 4 bases and 5 bases, with 16 bases remaining between them. Germline V gene lookup returns CDR1 SEHNR and CDR2 FQNEAQ (reference sequence). Assay: immunoSEQ multiplex PCR; the TCRdb copy retains only in-frame clones and omits some. The sample includes 110,000 to 150,000 clones, 80% to 85% seen only once; the top ten take less than 5%. Sequenced: peripheral blood. V usage is TRBV7-9 and J usage is TRBJ2-3; D unresolved. The TCR was taken from an elderly woman with acute or convalescent COVID-19. The CDR3 is CASSSNPDRGDTQYF. In DNA form, the CDR3 reads TGTGCCAGCAGCTCCAATCCCGACCGAGGAGATACGCAGTATTTT.